This note documents a single T cell receptor beta chain sequence. Its target is not known. The time point denotes: cycle 4 day 1 (C4D1), after 6 weeks of nivolumab. Brentuximab vedotin exposure varied, and every patient relapsed after autologous stem cell transplantation. Under best response, outcomes were complete response, partial response or progressive disease. This sample is part of a study of PD-1 blockade in classical Hodgkin lymphoma. Whole-study findings and limits: Reported findings placed baseline TCR diversity lower in newly diagnosed patients (compared with healthy donors).

Sequenced by immunoSEQ multiplex PCR; TCRdb stores in-frame clones only, minus some. Counted here are about 20,000 clones, 70% to 85% occurring once; the ten biggest clones make up roughly 40%. The CDR3 length is 13 residues. CDR1 and CDR2 (germline): SGHTS, YDEGEE. With 4 bases removed from V and 0 bases from J, the gap between germline ends came to 7 bases. The sequencing used peripheral blood mononuclear cells (PBMCs), collected before the fourth cycle of nivolumab. The sequence was collected from a human donor with classical Hodgkin lymphoma. The chain recombines TRBV5-8 with TRBJ1-2, with a weak D call TRBD1 (5 bases). The CDR3 is CASSDRANYGYTF. The CDR3 bases are TGTGCCAGCAGCGACAGAGCTAACTATGGCTACACCTTC. Full variable domain (outside the CDR3, taken from reference TRBV5-8 and TRBJ1-2): EAGVTQSPTHLIKTRGQQATLRCSPISGHTSVYWYQQALGLGLQFLLWYDEGEERNRGNFPPRFSGRQFPNYSSELNVNALELEDSALYLCASSDRANYGYTFGSGTRLTVV.